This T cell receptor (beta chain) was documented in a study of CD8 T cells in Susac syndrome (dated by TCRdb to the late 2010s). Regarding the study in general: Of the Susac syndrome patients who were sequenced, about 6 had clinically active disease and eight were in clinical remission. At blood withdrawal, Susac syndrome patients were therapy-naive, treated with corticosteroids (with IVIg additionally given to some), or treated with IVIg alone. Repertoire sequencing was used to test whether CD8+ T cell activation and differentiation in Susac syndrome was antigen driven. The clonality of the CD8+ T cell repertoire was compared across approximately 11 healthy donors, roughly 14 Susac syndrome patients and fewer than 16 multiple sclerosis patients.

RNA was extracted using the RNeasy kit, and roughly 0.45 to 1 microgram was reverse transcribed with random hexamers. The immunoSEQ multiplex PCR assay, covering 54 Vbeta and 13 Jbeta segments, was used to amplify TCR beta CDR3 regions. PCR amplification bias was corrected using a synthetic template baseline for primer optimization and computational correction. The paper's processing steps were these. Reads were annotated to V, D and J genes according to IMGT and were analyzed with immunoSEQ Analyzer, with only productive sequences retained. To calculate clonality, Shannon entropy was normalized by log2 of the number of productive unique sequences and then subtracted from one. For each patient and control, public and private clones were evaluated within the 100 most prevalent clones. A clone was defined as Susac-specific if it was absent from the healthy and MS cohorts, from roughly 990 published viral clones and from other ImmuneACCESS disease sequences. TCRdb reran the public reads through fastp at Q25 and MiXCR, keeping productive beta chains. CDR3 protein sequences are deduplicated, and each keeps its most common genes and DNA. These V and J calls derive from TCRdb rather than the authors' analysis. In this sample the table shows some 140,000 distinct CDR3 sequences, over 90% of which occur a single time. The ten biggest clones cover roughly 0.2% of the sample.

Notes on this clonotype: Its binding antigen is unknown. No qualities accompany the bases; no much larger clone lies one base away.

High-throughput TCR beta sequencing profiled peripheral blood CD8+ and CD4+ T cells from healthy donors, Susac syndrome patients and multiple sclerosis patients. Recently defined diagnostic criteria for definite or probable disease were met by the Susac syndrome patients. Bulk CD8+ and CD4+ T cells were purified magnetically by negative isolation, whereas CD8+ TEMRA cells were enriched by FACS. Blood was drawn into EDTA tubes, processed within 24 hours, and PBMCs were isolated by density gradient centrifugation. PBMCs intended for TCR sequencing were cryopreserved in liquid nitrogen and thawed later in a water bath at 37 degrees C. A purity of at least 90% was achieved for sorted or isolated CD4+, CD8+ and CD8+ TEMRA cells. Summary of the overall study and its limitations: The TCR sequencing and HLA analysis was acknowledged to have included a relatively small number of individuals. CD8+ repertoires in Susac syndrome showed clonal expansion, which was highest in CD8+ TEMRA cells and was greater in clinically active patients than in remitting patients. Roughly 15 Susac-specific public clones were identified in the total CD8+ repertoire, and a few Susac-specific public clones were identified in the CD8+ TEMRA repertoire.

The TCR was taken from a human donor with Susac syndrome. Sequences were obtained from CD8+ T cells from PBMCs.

The bases read TGTGCCAGCAGCGGAAGGGACTCTTCTGGGGAGCTGTTTTTT. Its product reads: CASSGRDSSGELFF. This chain is built from TRBV9 and TRBJ2-2; TRBD2 might be the D gene, on 6 matching bases. Measured from the cysteine to the phenylalanine, the CDR3 is 14 residues long. The DNA shown is the 42-base CDR3, in frame from base 1. The germline V gene specifies SGDLS as CDR1 and YYNGEE as CDR2. V is pared back by 3 bases and J by 8 bases, with 14 bases lying between the germline termini.